This TCR beta chain derives from a study of chemoradiotherapy in HPV16-positive cancers. Looking at the study overall: A couple of HPV16-positive patients' cells yielded candidate HPV-specific clones and common motifs.

To note about this clone: The antigen remains unidentified.

TCRdb's copy holds only in-frame clones and misses some; the assay was immunoSEQ multiplex PCR. The sample holds about 35,000 clones, around 80% seen once. CDR3 length: 17 amino acids. Germline CDR1 LNHDA, CDR2 SQIVND (reference sequence). Trimming took off 0 bases at V and 0 bases at J, with 12 bases between the two ends. Samples were taken several times over chemoradiotherapy. General study findings and limits: Better recurrence-free survival went with HPV-responsive T-cell expansion in HPV16-positive patients. Candidate HPV-specific clones and E7-related TCR motifs grew in tumor during treatment.

The chain links TRBV19 to TRBJ1-3; D call uncertain. The sequencing here drew on blood, taken from a patient who underwent chemoradiotherapy. The TCR comes from a human donor with HPV-associated anogenital cancer. The CDR3 sequence: CASSIDGTGSSGNTIYF. The CDR3 coding sequence is TGTGCCAGTAGTATAGATGGAACGGGAAGCTCTGGAAACACCATATATTTT.